This TCR beta chain was captured in a study of blood T cells in healthy people across ages. It was with a sample-barcoded 5' primer and a J-beta primer mix that a second PCR of roughly 7 to 11 cycles was run. Sequencing yielded, for each sample, at least 2.5 million paired-end reads carrying CDR3. TCRdb re-analysed the 5' RACE reads in MiXCR, keeping a single row per CDR3 protein. The table includes fewer than 800,000 distinct CDR3 sequences, roughly 21% detected once. This clonotype was observed a few times. In germline, CDR1 is SQVTM, CDR2 ANQGSEA. The CDR3 is 15 residues long. The J segment lost 6 bases and the V segment lost 6 bases, leaving 9 bases of the junction unmatched. RNA extraction gave at least 5 micrograms of total RNA per sample.

The sequenced sample was blood. This sequence was found in a man between 70 and 80 years old in good health. J is TRBJ2-7 and V is TRBV29-1; 15 positions match TRBD2. CDR3 residues: CSVGTSGRKTREQYF. The DNA for the CDR3 is TGCAGCGTGGGGACTAGCGGGAGGAAAACGCGCGAGCAGTACTTC.